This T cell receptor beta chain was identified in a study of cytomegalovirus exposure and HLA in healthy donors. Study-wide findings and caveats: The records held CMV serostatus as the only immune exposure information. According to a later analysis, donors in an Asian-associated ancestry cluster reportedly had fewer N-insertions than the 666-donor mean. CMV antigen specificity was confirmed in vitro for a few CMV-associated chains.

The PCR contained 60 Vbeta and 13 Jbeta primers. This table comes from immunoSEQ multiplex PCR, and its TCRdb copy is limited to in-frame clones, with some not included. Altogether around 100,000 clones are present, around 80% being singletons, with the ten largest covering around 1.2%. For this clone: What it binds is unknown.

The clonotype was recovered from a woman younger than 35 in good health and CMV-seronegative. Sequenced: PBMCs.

CDR3 protein: CASSPPSEPKGTQYF. CDR3 DNA sequence: TGTGCCAGCTCACCACCGTCGGAGCCTAAAGGGACCCAGTACTTC. This chain links TRBV18 with TRBJ2-5, with unresolved D. The CDR3 consists of 15 residues. The germline CDR1 and CDR2 sequences are KGHSH and LQKENI. V was clipped by 0 bases and J by 7 bases, with 15 bases between them. The whole variable domain, remainder taken from reference TRBV18 and TRBJ2-5, is NAGVMQNPRHLVRRRGQEARLRCSPMKGHSHVYWYRQLPEEGLKFMVYLQKENIIDESGMPKERFSAEFPKEGPSILRIQQVVRGDSAAYFCASSPPSEPKGTQYFGPGTRLLVL.